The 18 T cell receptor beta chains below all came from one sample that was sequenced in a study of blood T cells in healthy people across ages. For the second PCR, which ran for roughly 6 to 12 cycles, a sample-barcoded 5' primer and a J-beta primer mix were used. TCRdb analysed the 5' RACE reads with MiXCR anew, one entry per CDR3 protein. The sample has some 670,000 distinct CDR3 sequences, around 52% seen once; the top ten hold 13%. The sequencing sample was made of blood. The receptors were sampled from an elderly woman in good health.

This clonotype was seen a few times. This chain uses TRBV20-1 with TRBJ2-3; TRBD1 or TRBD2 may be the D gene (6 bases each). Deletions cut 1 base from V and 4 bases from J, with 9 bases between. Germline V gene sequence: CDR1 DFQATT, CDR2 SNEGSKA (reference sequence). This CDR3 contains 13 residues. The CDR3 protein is CSARGRGPDTQYF. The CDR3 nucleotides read TGCAGTGCTAGAGGCCGGGGGCCAGATACGCAGTATTTT.

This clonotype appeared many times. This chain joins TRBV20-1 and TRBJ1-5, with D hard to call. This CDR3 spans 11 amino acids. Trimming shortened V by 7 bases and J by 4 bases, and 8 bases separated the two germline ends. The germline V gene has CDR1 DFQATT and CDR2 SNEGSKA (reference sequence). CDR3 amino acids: CSVIDNQPQHF. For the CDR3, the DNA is TGCAGTGTTATTGATAATCAGCCCCAGCATTTT.

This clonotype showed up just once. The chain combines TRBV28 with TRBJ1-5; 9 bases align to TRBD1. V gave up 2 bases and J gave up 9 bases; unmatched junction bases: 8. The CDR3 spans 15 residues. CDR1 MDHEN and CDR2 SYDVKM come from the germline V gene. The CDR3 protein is CASSLGDRGFVPQHF. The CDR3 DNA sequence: TGTGCCAGCAGTTTAGGCGACAGGGGGTTTGTGCCCCAGCATTTT.

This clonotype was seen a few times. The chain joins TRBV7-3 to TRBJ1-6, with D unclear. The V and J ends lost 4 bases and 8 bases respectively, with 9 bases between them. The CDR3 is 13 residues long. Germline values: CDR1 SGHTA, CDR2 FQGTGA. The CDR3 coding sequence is TGTGCCAGCAGCTCAGACGGGGATTCACCCCTCCACTTT. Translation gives CASSSDGDSPLHF.

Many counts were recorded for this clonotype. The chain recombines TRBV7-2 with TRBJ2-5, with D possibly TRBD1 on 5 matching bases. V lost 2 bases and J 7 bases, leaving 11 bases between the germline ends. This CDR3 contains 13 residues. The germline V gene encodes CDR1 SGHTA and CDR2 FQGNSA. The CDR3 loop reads CASSLQGSATQYF. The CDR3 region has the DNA TGTGCCAGCAGCTTACAGGGTTCCGCGACCCAGTACTTC. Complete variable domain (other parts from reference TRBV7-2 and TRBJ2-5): GAGVSQSPSNKVTEKGKDVELRCDPISGHTALYWYRQSLGQGLEFLIYFQGNSAPDKSGLPSDRFSAERTGGSVSTLTIQRTQQEDSAVYLCASSLQGSATQYFGPGTRLLVL.

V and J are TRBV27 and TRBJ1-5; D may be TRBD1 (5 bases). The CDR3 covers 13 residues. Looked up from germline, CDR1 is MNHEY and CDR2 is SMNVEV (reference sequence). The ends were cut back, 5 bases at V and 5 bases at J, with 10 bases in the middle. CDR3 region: CASSAGFHQPQHF. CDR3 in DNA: TGTGCCAGCAGTGCAGGGTTCCATCAGCCCCAGCATTTT.

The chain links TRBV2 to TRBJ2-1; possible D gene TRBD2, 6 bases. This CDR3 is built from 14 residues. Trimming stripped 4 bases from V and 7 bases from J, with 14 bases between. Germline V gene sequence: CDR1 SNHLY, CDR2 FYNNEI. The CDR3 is CASSVFREANEQFF. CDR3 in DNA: TGTGCCAGCAGTGTGTTCAGGGAGGCGAATGAGCAGTTCTTC. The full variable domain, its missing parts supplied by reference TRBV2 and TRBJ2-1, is EPEVTQTPSHQVTQMGQEVILRCVPISNHLYFYWYRQILGQKVEFLVSFYNNEISEKSEIFDDQFSVERPDGSNFTLKIRSTKLEDSAMYFCASSVFREANEQFFGPGTRLTVL.

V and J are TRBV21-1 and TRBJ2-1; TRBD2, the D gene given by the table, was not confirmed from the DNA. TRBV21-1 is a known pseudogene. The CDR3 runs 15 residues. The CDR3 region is CASLGLAKTYNEQFF. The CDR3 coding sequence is TGTGCCAGCTTGGGACTAGCGAAAACCTACAATGAGCAGTTCTTC.

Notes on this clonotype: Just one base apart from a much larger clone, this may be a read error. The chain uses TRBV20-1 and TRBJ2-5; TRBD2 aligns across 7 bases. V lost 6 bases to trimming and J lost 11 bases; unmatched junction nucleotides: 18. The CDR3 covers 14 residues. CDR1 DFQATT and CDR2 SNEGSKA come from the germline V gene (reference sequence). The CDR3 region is CSAGKGTNRNEQYF. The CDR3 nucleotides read TGCAGTGCGGGGAAGGGGACTAATCGTAATGAGCAGTACTTC.

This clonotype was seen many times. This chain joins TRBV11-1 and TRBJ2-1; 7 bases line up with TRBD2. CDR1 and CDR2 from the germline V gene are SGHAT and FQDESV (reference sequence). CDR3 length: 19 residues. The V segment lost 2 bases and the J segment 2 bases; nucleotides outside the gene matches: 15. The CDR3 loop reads CASSLKPSGGKGTYNEQFF. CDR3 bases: TGTGCCAGCAGCTTAAAGCCTAGCGGAGGTAAGGGAACCTACAATGAGCAGTTCTTC.

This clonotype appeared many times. As DNA, the CDR3 is TGTGCCAGCAGCTTATCGGGGGGTATGACAGATACGCAGTATTTT. Translating it yields CASSLSGGMTDTQYF. The chain employs TRBV7-2 and TRBJ2-3; 7 bases are a match to TRBD2. This CDR3 spans 15 amino acids. V shed 2 bases and J 3 bases; nucleotides not matched to a gene: 5. Germline values: CDR1 SGHTA, CDR2 FQGNSA.

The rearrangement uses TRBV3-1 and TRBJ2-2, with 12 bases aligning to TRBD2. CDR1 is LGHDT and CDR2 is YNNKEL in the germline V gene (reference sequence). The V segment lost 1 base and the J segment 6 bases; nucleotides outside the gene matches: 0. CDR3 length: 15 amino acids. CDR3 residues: CASSQGLAGAGELFF. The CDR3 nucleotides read TGTGCCAGCAGCCAAGGACTAGCGGGAGCCGGGGAGCTGTTTTTT.

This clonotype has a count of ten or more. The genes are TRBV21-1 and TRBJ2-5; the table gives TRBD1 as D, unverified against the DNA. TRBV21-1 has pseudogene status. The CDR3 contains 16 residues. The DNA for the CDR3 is TGTGCCAGCACCATAACGGATGACAGCTTCCAAGAGACCCAGTACTTC. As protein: CASTITDDSFQETQYF.

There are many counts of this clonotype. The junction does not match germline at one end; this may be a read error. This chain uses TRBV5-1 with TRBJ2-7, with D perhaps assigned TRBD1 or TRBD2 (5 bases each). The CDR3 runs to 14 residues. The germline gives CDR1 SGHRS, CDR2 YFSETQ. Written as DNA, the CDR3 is TGTGCCAGCAGCTTAGGCCCGGGACCCTACGAGCAGTACTTC. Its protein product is CASSLGPGPYEQYF.

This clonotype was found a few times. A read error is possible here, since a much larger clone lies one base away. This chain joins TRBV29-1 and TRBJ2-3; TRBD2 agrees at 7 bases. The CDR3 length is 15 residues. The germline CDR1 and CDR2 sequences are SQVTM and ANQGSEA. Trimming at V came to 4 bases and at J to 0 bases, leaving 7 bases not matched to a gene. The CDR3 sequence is CSVAPGGSSTDTQYF. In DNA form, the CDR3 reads TGCAGCGTTGCGCCCGGGGGGTCAAGCACAGATACGCAGTATTTT.

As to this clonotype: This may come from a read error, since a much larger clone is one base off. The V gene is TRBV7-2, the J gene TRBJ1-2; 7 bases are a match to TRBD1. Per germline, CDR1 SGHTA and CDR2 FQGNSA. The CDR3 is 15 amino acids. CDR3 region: CASSLQGTVAYGCTF. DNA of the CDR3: TGTGCCAGCAGCTTACAGGGGACAGTCGCTTATGGCTGCACCTTC.

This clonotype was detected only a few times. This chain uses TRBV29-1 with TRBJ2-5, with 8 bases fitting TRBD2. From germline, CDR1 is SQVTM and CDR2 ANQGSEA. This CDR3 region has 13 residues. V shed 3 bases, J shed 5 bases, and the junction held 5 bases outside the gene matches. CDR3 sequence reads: CSVEDPGGETQYF. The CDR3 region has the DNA TGCAGCGTTGAGGACCCGGGAGGGGAGACCCAGTACTTC.

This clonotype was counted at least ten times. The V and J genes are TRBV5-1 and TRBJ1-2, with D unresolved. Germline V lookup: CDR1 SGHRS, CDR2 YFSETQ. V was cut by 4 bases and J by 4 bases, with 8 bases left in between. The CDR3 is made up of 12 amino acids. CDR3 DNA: TGCGCCAGCAGCCCGCCGAGCTATGGCTACACCTTC. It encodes CASSPPSYGYTF.